The T cell receptor beta chain under discussion was sequenced for a study of regulatory T cells in long-lasting Graves disease. The overall study: Graves' patients, newly diagnosed, had taken antithyroid drugs under 3 months. Study-wide results and caveats: Compared with new cases, persistent Graves' patients showed reduced TCR diversity. Persistent disease preferred TRBV28, TRBJ1-2 and TRBJ2-5; new disease, TRBV20-1 and TRBJ2-1.

For this clonotype: The antigen remains unidentified.

Building of the TCR beta libraries involved iRepertoire HTBI primers and Arm-PCR of CDR3 regions. A single record per CDR3 protein comes from TCRdb applying MiXCR to the multiplex PCR reads. Among hundreds of thousands of distinct CDR3 sequences listed, around 16% were seen once. Time point given: newly diagnosed GD, antithyroid drugs for less than 3 months. From RNA extracted from PBMCs, the TCR library was made. V lost 5 bases and J 4 bases, leaving 15 bases between the germline ends. CDR1 is SGHDN and CDR2 is FVKESK in the germline V gene. The CDR3 totals 15 residues. The TCR comes from a female donor with Graves disease. This chain joins TRBV14 and TRBJ2-1, with D tentatively TRBD2 (6 bases). This specimen consisted of peripheral blood mononuclear cells (PBMCs), obtained at new diagnosis, from a patient treated with antithyroid drugs. The CDR3 is CASSFGTPIYNEQFF. DNA of the CDR3: TGTGCCAGCAGCTTCGGGACTCCGATTTACAATGAGCAGTTCTTC.